Below, 20 T cell receptor beta chains from the same sample are listed, as sequenced in a study of T cells after yellow fever vaccination. Each CDR3 protein gets one entry after TCRdb re-called the 5' RACE reads with MiXCR. The sample lists some 350,000 distinct CDR3 sequences, 3% to 4.5% occurring once. Sequenced here: PBMCs, sampled 5 days after the yellow fever booster vaccination. The receptors derive from a man aged 18 to 30 who received the YFV17D yellow fever vaccine.

The table lists this clonotype with many counts. The chain employs TRBV7-7 and TRBJ2-3, with TRBD1 identical over 10 bases. The V gene's germline CDR1 is SSHAT and CDR2 FNYEAQ (reference sequence). This CDR3 has 15 residues. Trimming at V came to 3 bases and at J to 5 bases, leaving 5 bases not matched to a gene. CDR3 sequence: CASSFGTGEVDTQYF. DNA for the CDR3: TGTGCCAGCAGCTTCGGGACAGGGGAAGTAGATACGCAGTATTTT. Based on the CDR3 plus reference TRBV7-7 and TRBJ2-3, the full variable domain is GAGVSQSPRYKVTKRGQDVTLRCDPISSHATLYWYQQALGQGPEFLTYFNYEAQPDKSGLPSDRFSAERPEGSISTLTIQRTEQRDSAMYRCASSFGTGEVDTQYFGPGTRLTVL.

This clonotype was seen more than once but under ten times. The chain is built from TRBV6-2 or TRBV6-3 and TRBJ1-2; maybe TRBD1 (6 bases). V was pared by 6 bases and J by 6 bases, with 23 bases between. CDR1 is MNHEY, CDR2 SVGEGT, per germline. CDR3 length equals 16 residues. The CDR3 region is CASSYLITGAKNGYTF. Here the CDR3 DNA reads TGTGCCAGCAGCTATCTAATTACGGGGGCTAAGAATGGCTACACCTTC.

In this sample, this clonotype turned up many times. The V gene is TRBV5-1, the J gene TRBJ2-3; D remains unclear. Germline CDR1 and CDR2: SGHRS and YFSETQ. Trimming stripped 4 bases from V and 2 bases from J, with 11 bases between. The CDR3 covers 14 residues. Written as DNA, the CDR3 is TGCGCCAGCAGCAAGGACGGATACACAGATACGCAGTATTTT. It specifies CASSKDGYTDTQYF.

This clonotype was recorded many times. This chain connects TRBV19 to TRBJ2-3; tentatively, D is TRBD2 (5 bases). This CDR3 is 13 amino acids long. Trimming took off 6 bases at V and 1 base at J, with 8 bases between the two ends. Looked up from germline, CDR1 is LNHDA and CDR2 is SQIVND (reference sequence). CDR3 region: CASRDGGTDTQYF. For the CDR3, the DNA is TGTGCCAGTAGAGACGGGGGCACAGATACGCAGTATTTT.

In its sample, this clonotype was seen a few times. The genes are TRBV7-9 and TRBJ2-1; the D is unclear. Trimming took off 5 bases at V and 6 bases at J, with 14 bases between the two ends. CDR1 and CDR2 (germline): SEHNR, FQNEAQ (reference sequence). The CDR3 has 14 amino acids. The CDR3 sequence is CASSPRKEINEQFF. The DNA for the CDR3 is TGTGCCAGCAGCCCTCGTAAGGAGATCAATGAGCAGTTCTTC.

The chain uses TRBV11-2 and TRBJ1-1, with 7 nucleotides matching TRBD1. Germline V gene lookup returns CDR1 SGHAT and CDR2 FQNNGV. Trimming removed 6 bases from V and 6 bases from J; junction bases left unmatched: 13. The CDR3 has 15 amino acids. The CDR3: CASRELQGILSEAFF. In DNA, the CDR3 is TGTGCCAGCAGGGAACTACAGGGGATCTTGTCTGAAGCTTTCTTT.

A few counts support this clonotype. The chain links TRBV27 to TRBJ2-3, with TRBD2 matching 7 bases. V lost 3 bases and J lost 0; bases outside the gene matches: 6. Germline V gene sequence: CDR1 MNHEY, CDR2 SMNVEV (reference sequence). The CDR3 is 16 amino acids. The CDR3 DNA sequence: TGTGCCAGCAGTTTGGGAGGGGTGCTTAGCACAGATACGCAGTATTTT. Translating gives CASSLGGVLSTDTQYF.

The V gene is TRBV20-1, the J gene TRBJ2-1; D is possibly TRBD2 (6 bases). The CDR3 sequence is 13 residues long. V was shortened by 0 bases and J by 4 bases, with 7 bases between the two germline ends. Germline assignment: CDR1 DFQATT and CDR2 SNEGSKA (reference sequence). The CDR3 nucleotides read TGCAGTGCTAGAGACCGGGGGTACAATGAGCAGTTCTTC. Protein sequence: CSARDRGYNEQFF.

This clonotype was counted at least ten times. The gene calls are TRBV18 and TRBJ2-7, with D perhaps TRBD1 (5 bases). CDR3 length: 15 amino acids. The ends were cut back, 6 bases at V and 2 bases at J, with 17 bases in the middle. Germline assignment: CDR1 KGHSH and CDR2 LQKENI. CDR3 DNA: TGTGCCAGCTCTCTTGCTCAGGGCCTCACCTACGAGCAGTACGTC. Protein: CASSLAQGLTYEQYV.

This clonotype was seen ten or more times. The chain employs TRBV5-6 and TRBJ2-7; 8 bases fit TRBD2. The CDR3 sequence is 13 residues long. Germline CDR1 is SGHDT and CDR2 is YYEEEE. CDR3 region: CASSLKGLAKLGV. The CDR3 coding sequence is TGTGCCAGCAGCTTGAAAGGACTAGCAAAACTCGGAGTC.

This clonotype appeared many times. CDR3 amino acids: CASSRAPGEDTEAFF. The DNA of the CDR3 is TGCGCCAGCAGCCGGGCCCCCGGGGAGGACACTGAAGCTTTCTTT. The chain carries TRBV5-1 and TRBJ1-1; no clear D. Trimming stripped 4 bases from V and 3 bases from J, with 16 bases between. CDR3 length equals 15 residues. Looked up from germline, CDR1 is SGHRS and CDR2 is YFSETQ.

This clonotype has ten or more counts. This chain uses TRBV5-1 with TRBJ2-5, with TRBD2 as a possible D gene (5 bases). Germline-derived CDR1 and CDR2 are SGHRS and YFSETQ. V was shortened by 1 base and J by 5 bases, with 12 bases between the two germline ends. This CDR3 contains 14 residues. In DNA, the CDR3 is TGCGCCAGCAGCTTGATATCGGGGTTGGAGACCCAGTACTTC. It encodes CASSLISGLETQYF.

The rearrangement links TRBV20-1 to TRBJ2-1; 7 bases agree with TRBD2. CDR1 DFQATT and CDR2 SNEGSKA come from the germline V gene (reference sequence). V lost 0 bases and J lost 5; bases outside the gene matches: 4. The CDR3 is made up of 14 amino acids. Written as DNA, the CDR3 is TGCAGTGCTAGAGATTGGGCGGGAGACAATGAGCAGTTCTTC. It codes for CSARDWAGDNEQFF.

This clonotype was counted at least ten times. The V gene is TRBV7-9, the J gene TRBJ2-5; D possibly corresponds to TRBD2 (6 bases). This CDR3 is 14 amino acids long. Germline CDR1 and CDR2: SEHNR and FQNEAQ (reference sequence). V was cut by 3 bases and J by 5 bases, with 13 bases left in between. The DNA of the CDR3 is TGTGCCAGCAGCTTCCCCGGGGGTCGTGAGACCCAGTACTTC. Amino acid sequence: CASSFPGGRETQYF.

DNA for the CDR3: TGCGCCAGCAGCCCCACAAGGCGGGGGCTCAAAAACATTCAGTACTTC. Its translation is CASSPTRRGLKNIQYF. The J gene is TRBJ2-4, the V gene TRBV4-3; tentative D call: TRBD2 (7 bases). Germline V lookup: CDR1 LGHNA, CDR2 YSLEER. V lost 4 bases and J 3 bases, leaving 16 bases between the germline ends. CDR3 length: 16 residues.

The sample holds many counts of this clonotype. The chain is built from TRBV7-8 and TRBJ2-3, with TRBD1 as a possible D gene (5 bases). Germline CDR1 and CDR2: SGHVS and FQNEAQ. Trimming removed 4 bases from V and 6 bases from J, with 14 bases in between. This CDR3 spans 14 amino acids. For the CDR3, the DNA is TGTGCCAGCAGCTCTCGACAGCCCGGGGATACGCAGTATTTT. Protein product: CASSSRQPGDTQYF.

This clonotype was seen only a few times. This chain uses TRBV12-3 or TRBV12-4 with TRBJ1-2; 7 nucleotides match TRBD1. Trimming at V came to 10 bases and at J to 4 bases, leaving 6 bases not matched to a gene. The CDR3 totals 12 residues. CDR3 protein: CAITGVAYGYTF. The CDR3 DNA sequence: TGTGCCATCACAGGGGTGGCCTATGGCTACACCTTC.

This clonotype was seen more than once but under ten times. CDR3 DNA: TGCGCCAGCAGCTACACAGGGGGCGCCGGAGGCTACACCTTC. Amino acids: CASSYTGGAGGYTF. The chain couples TRBV5-1 to TRBJ1-2, with 9 bases matching TRBD1. The germline V gene encodes CDR1 SGHRS and CDR2 YFSETQ. The CDR3 has 14 residues. Germline trimming cut 3 bases from V and 8 bases from J; bases unmatched to any gene: 8.

The chain employs TRBV11-2 and TRBJ2-2; 7 bases line up with TRBD2. Trimming at V came to 2 bases and at J to 4 bases, leaving 10 bases not matched to a gene. Per germline, CDR1 SGHAT and CDR2 FQNNGV. The CDR3 sequence is 17 residues long. The CDR3 is CASSLSLGGALTGELFF. The CDR3 nucleotides read TGTGCCAGCAGCTTAAGTTTGGGAGGGGCACTCACCGGGGAGCTGTTTTTT.

This clonotype has ten or more counts. The chain carries TRBV10-3 and TRBJ1-1; 8 nucleotides agree with TRBD1. The CDR3 extends over 13 amino acids. The V and J ends lost 5 bases and 3 bases, in that order; junction bases with no gene match: 2. The germline V gene has CDR1 ENHRY and CDR2 SYGVKD. The CDR3 spells CAISQDRDTEAFF. The CDR3 bases are TGTGCCATCAGTCAGGACAGGGACACTGAAGCTTTCTTT.